This T cell receptor beta chain was retrieved from a study of cytomegalovirus exposure and HLA in healthy donors. The study's findings and limits: Specific recognition of CMV antigens was confirmed in vitro for three chains (all CMV-associated).

In regard to this clone: Its antigen is not identified.

The repertoire was sequenced with immunoSEQ multiplex PCR; TCRdb's copy has only in-frame clones and lacks some. The sample has roughly 73,000 clones; 85% to 95% are singletons. Sequencing was carried out using PBMCs. The sequence derives from a young man in good health and CMV-seronegative.

CDR3 coding DNA: TGTGCCAGCAGCTTCAATTATGGGAGGAGCACTGAAGCTTTCTTT. This encodes CASSFNYGRSTEAFF. V usage is TRBV11-2 and J usage is TRBJ1-1, with D hard to call. Trimming shortened V by 3 bases and J by 4 bases, and 15 bases separated the two germline ends. The length of the CDR3 is 15 residues. Germline V gene data show CDR1 as SGHAT and CDR2 as FQNNGV.